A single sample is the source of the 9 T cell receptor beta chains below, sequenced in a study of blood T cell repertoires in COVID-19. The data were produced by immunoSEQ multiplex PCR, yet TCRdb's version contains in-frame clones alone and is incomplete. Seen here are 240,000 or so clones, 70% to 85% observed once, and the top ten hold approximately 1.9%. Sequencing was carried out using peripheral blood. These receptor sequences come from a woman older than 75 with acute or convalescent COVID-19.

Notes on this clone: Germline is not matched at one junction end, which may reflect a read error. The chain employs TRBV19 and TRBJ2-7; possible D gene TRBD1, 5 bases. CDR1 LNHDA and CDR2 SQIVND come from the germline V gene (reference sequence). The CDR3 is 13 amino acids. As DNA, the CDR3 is TGTGCCAGTAGTAGTCTGCCAGGGTACGCGCAGTACTTC. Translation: CASSSLPGYAQYF.

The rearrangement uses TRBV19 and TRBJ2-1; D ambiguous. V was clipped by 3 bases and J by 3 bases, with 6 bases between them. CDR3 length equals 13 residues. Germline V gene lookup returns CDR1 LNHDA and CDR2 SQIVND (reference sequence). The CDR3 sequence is CASSMTNYNEQFF. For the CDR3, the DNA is TGTGCCAGTAGTATGACAAACTACAATGAGCAGTTCTTC.

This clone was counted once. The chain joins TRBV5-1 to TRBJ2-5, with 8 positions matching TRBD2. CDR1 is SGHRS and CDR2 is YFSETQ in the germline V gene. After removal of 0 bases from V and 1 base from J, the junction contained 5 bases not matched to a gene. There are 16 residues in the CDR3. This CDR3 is CASSLGSGNFQETQYF. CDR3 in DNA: TGCGCCAGCAGCTTGGGTAGCGGGAATTTCCAAGAGACCCAGTACTTC.

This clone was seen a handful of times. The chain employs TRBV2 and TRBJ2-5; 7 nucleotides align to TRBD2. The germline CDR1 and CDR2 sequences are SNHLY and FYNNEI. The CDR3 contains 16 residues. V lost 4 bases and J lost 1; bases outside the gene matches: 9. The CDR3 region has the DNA TGTGCCAGCAGTGCGGGAGCGGGGAGAACCCAAGAGACCCAGTACTTC. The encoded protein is CASSAGAGRTQETQYF.

In nucleotides, the CDR3 is TGTGCCAGCAGCTTAGGTTCCGACAGGGGCACTGAAGCTTTCTTT. It encodes CASSLGSDRGTEAFF. The genes are TRBV11-1 and TRBJ1-1; TRBD1 matches 8 bases. This CDR3 is built from 15 residues. The junction had 5 bases not matched to a gene; V was cut back by 1 base and J by 4 bases. Germline values: CDR1 SGHAT, CDR2 FQDESV (reference sequence).

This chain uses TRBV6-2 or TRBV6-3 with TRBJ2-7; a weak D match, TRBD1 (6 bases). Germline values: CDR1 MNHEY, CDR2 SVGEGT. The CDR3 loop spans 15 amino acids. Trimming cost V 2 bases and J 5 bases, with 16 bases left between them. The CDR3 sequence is CASSYGGLVIHEQYF. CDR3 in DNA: TGTGCCAGCAGTTACGGGGGCCTGGTCATACACGAGCAGTACTTC.

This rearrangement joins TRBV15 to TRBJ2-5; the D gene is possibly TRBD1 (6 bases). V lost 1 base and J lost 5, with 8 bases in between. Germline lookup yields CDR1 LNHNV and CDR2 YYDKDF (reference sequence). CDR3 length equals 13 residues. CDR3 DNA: TGTGCCACCAGCAGAGGCAGGGGCGAGACCCAGTACTTC. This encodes CATSRGRGETQYF.

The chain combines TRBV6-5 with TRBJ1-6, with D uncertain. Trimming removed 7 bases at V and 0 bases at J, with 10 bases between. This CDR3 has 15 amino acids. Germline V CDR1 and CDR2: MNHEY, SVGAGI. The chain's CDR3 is CASTAASSYNSPLHF. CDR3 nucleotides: TGTGCCAGCACTGCCGCGAGCTCCTATAATTCACCCCTCCACTTT.

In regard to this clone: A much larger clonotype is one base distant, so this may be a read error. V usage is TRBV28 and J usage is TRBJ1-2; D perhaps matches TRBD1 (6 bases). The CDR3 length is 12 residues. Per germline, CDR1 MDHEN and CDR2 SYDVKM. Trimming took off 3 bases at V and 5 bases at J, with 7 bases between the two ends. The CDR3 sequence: CASSLQGYGYTF. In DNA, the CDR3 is TGTGCCAGCAGTTTGCAGGGGTATGGCTACACCTTC.